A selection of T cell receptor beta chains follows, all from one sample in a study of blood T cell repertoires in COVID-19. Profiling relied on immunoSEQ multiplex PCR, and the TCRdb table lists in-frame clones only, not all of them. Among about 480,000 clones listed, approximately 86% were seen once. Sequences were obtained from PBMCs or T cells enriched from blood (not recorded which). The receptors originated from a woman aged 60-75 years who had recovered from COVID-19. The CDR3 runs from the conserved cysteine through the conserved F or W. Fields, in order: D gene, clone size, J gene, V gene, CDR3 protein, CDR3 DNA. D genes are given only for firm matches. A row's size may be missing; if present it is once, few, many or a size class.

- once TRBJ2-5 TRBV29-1 CSVEWVPHGRETQYF TGCAGCGTTGAATGGGTTCCCCACGGGAGAGAGACCCAGTACTTC
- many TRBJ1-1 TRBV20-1 CSPLGGAEAFF TGCAGTCCTTTGGGGGGGGCTGAAGCTTTCTTT
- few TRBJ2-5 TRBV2 CASTVYSQETQYF TGTGCCAGCACCGTCTACAGCCAAGAGACCCAGTACTTC
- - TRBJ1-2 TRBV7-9 CASSRDGGSYGYTF TGTGCCAGCAGCAGGGACGGGGGTTCCTATGGCTACACCTTC
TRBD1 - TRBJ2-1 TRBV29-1 CSVEGILKDRGSSYNEQFF TGCAGCGTTGAGGGAATATTGAAGGACAGGGGGAGCTCCTACAATGAGCAGTTCTTC
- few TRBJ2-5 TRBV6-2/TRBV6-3 CASSYSAGSYF TGTGCCAGCAGTTACTCGGCAGGGTCGTACTTC
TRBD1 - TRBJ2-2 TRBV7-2 CASSPRTGVVGELFF TGTGCCAGCAGCCCAAGGACAGGGGTTGTCGGGGAGCTGTTTTTT
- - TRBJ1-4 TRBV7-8 CASTTDRFSEKLFF TGTGCCAGCACCACCGATAGGTTTAGCGAAAAACTGTTTTTT
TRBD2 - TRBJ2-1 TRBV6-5 CATRAGGQWNEQFF TGTGCCACCAGAGCGGGGGGGCAATGGAATGAGCAGTTCTTC
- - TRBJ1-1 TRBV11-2 CASSLMGGHSTEAFF TGTGCCAGCAGCTTAATGGGAGGTCATTCCACTGAAGCTTTCTTT
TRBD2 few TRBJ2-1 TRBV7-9 CASSPRLAGGSSYNEQFF TGTGCCAGCAGCCCGCGACTAGCGGGGGGGAGCTCCTACAATGAGCAGTTCTTC
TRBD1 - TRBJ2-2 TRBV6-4 CASADRAGLAGELFF TGTGCCAGCGCGGACAGGGCAGGCCTCGCCGGGGAGCTGTTTTTT
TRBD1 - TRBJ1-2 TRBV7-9 CASSWALGQPYGYTF TGTGCCAGCAGCTGGGCTCTGGGACAGCCCTATGGCTACACCTTC
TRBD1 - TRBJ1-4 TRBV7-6 CASSLNRGQGGEKLFF TGTGCCAGCAGCTTAAATAGGGGACAGGGTGGCGAAAAACTGTTTTTT
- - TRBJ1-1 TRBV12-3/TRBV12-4 CASRLDSTTEAFF TGTGCCAGCAGGTTGGACAGTACAACTGAAGCTTTCTTT
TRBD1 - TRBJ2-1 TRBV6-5 CAEGRSDRGQNEQFF TGTGCCGAGGGGCGCTCGGACAGGGGGCAGAATGAGCAGTTCTTC
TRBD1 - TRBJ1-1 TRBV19 CASSIAGTGNTEAFF TGTGCCAGTAGTATAGCCGGGACAGGGAACACTGAAGCTTTCTTT
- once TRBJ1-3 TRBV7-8 CASSLERGAPAENTIYF TGTGCCAGCAGCTTAGAGCGGGGGGCGCCGGCTGAAAACACCATATATTTT
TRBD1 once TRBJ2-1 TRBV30 CAWSGQGAGYEQFF TGTGCCTGGAGTGGACAGGGGGCGGGATATGAGCAGTTCTTC
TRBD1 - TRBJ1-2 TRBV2 CASSDLQGAGGYTF TGTGCCAGCAGTGATCTCCAGGGGGCAGGTGGCTACACCTTC
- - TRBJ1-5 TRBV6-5 CASSTRQGYQPQHF TGTGCCAGTTCGACGCGGCAGGGCTATCAGCCCCAGCATTTT
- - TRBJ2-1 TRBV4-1 CASSQGYSPYNEQFF TGCGCCAGCAGCCAAGGGTACAGCCCCTACAATGAGCAGTTCTTC
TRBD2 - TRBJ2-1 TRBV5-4 CASSSQTSGGNNEQFF TGTGCCAGCAGCTCCCAGACTAGCGGGGGAAACAATGAGCAGTTCTTC
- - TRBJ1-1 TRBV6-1 CASSEQPGMNTEAFF TGTGCCAGCAGTGAACAACCAGGGATGAACACTGAAGCTTTCTTT
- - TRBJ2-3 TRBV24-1 CATSDPSSAGDTQYF TGTGCCACCAGTGATCCCAGCAGCGCGGGGGATACGCAGTATTTT
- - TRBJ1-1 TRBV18 CASSRAGGETEAFF TGTGCCAGCTCTAGGGCTGGGGGGGAAACTGAAGCTTTCTTT
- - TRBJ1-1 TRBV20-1 CSAILQLEAFF TGCAGTGCCATCCTGCAACTTGAAGCTTTCTTT
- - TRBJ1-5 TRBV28 CASSFRSRAGNQNQPQHF TGTGCCAGCAGTTTCAGGTCGAGGGCGGGGAATCAAAATCAGCCCCAGCATTTT
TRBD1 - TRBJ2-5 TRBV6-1 CASSETGQETQYF TGTGCCAGCAGTGAGACAGGGCAAGAGACCCAGTACTTC
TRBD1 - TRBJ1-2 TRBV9 CASSETGGYGYTF TGTGCCAGCAGCGAGACAGGGGGCTATGGCTACACCTTC
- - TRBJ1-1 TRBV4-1 CASSNRLQGEAEAFF TGCGCCAGCAGCAACCGTCTACAGGGTGAGGCTGAAGCTTTCTTT
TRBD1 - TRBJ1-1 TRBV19 CASSPTGGTEAFF TGTGCCAGTAGCCCAACAGGGGGCACTGAAGCTTTCTTT
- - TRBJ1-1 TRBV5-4 CASSRPTGNTEAFF TGTGCCAGCAGCCGGCCGACAGGGAACACTGAAGCTTTCTTT
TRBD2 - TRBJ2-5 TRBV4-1 CASSQAGLAEMYQETQYF TGCGCCAGCAGCCAGGCTGGACTAGCGGAGATGTACCAAGAGACCCAGTACTTC
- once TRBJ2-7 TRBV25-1 CASGNRDSYEQYF TGTGCCAGCGGTAACAGAGATTCCTACGAGCAGTACTTC
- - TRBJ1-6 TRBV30 CAWTAGSYNSPLHF TGTGCCTGGACGGCGGGATCCTATAATTCACCCCTCCACTTT
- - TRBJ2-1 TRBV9 CASSVGQADNEQFF TGTGCCAGCAGCGTAGGGCAGGCCGACAATGAGCAGTTCTTC